Each of the 23 T cell receptor beta chains below was sequenced from the same sample in a study of cytomegalovirus exposure and HLA in healthy donors (dated by TCRdb to about 2017). To prepare the library, the immunoSEQ multiplex PCR assay was applied. In its TCRdb copy, this immuneACCESS table keeps in-frame sequences only and misses some clones. Where compared with another copy, unresolved V genes explain less than half of these, and the others have no known cause. This sample lists approximately 71,000 clones; 94% were detected once. The ten largest clones take up over 0.8% of the sample. Sequencing was performed on PBMCs. Source of these receptors: a woman between 18 and 30 years old in good health and CMV-seronegative.

The chain has TRBV6-6 and TRBJ1-2; the match to TRBD1 covers 8 bases. CDR3 length: 15 amino acids. In germline, CDR1 is MNHNY, CDR2 SVGAGI (reference sequence). V lost 1 base, J lost 6 bases, and 7 bases stayed unmatched. The CDR3 here is CASSYLGQGEDGYTF. The CDR3 DNA sequence: TGTGCCAGCAGTTACTTAGGACAGGGAGAGGATGGCTACACCTTC.

The chain uses TRBV5-1 and TRBJ2-5; D is possibly TRBD2 (5 bases). Germline CDR1 and CDR2: SGHRS and YFSETQ. This CDR3 contains 14 residues. Trimming cost V 1 base and J 5 bases, with 12 bases left between them. The CDR3 DNA is TGCGCCAGCAGCTTGAGCGGACCCCCGGAGACCCAGTACTTC. Translating gives CASSLSGPPETQYF.

In its sample, this clone was seen once. The chain links TRBV10-3 to TRBJ2-2; 7 bases agree with TRBD1. V lost 7 bases, J lost 6 bases, and 5 bases stayed unmatched. Germline V CDR1 and CDR2: ENHRY, SYGVKD. The CDR3 contains 13 residues. CDR3 nucleotides: TGTGCCATCAATGACAGGGATCCCGGGGAGCTGTTTTTT. Translating it yields CAINDRDPGELFF.

The CDR3 coding sequence is TGTGCCAGCACCCACGGGGGGAGTTACCCCTACGAGCAGTACTTC. It codes for CASTHGGSYPYEQYF. The chain links TRBV6-5 to TRBJ2-7; TRBD2 matches at 7 bases. The CDR3 has 15 amino acids. With V trimmed by 7 bases and J by 2 bases, 11 bases remained unmatched. CDR1 is MNHEY, CDR2 SVGAGI, per germline.

This rearrangement joins TRBV7-9 to TRBJ2-3; D possibly corresponds to TRBD2 (6 bases). This CDR3 comprises 18 residues. V lost 1 base to trimming and J lost 1 base, with 18 bases between them. Germline CDR1 reads SEHNR; CDR2 reads FQNEAQ (reference sequence). CDR3 coding DNA: TGTGCCAGCAGCTTAGAAGGCTTGGGCGGGATGCGCACAGATACGCAGTATTTT. Its protein product is CASSLEGLGGMRTDTQYF.

The chain joins TRBV7-3 to TRBJ2-1; possible D gene TRBD2, 7 bases. The germline CDR1 and CDR2 sequences are SGHTA and FQGTGA. Trimming shortened V by 1 base and J by 4 bases, and 14 bases separated the two germline ends. The CDR3 has 16 residues. CDR3 amino acids: CASSLKGGGAYNEQFF. Written as DNA, the CDR3 is TGTGCCAGCAGCTTAAAGGGAGGGGGGGCTTACAATGAGCAGTTCTTC.

The chain has TRBV7-5 and TRBJ2-3; TRBD2, the table's D call, was not compared with the DNA. TRBV7-5 is deemed a pseudogene. The CDR3 has 17 amino acids. For the CDR3, the DNA is TGTGTCAGAAGCTTAGGGGCTAGCGCCTTAGGGACAGATACGCAGTATTTT. It is translated as CVRSLGASALGTDTQYF.

This chain connects TRBV19 to TRBJ2-2, with TRBD1 identical over 9 bases. Per the germline V gene, CDR1 is LNHDA and CDR2 is SQIVND (reference sequence). The V segment lost 10 bases and the J segment 3 bases; nucleotides outside the gene matches: 6. CDR3 size: 14 residues. CDR3 nucleotide sequence: TGTGCCACCACAGGGGGCAGGGACACCGGGGAGCTGTTTTTT. Its translation: CATTGGRDTGELFF. The full variable domain, with the rest looked up from reference TRBV19 and TRBJ2-2, is DGGITQSPKYLFRKEGQNVTLSCEQNLNHDAMYWYRQDPGQGLRLIYYSQIVNDFQKGDIAEGYSVSREKKESFPLTVTSAQKNPTAFYLCATTGGRDTGELFFGEGSRLTVL.

The V gene is TRBV28, the J gene TRBJ2-7; TRBD1 matches at 9 bases. CDR1 is MDHEN and CDR2 is SYDVKM in the germline V gene. The length of the CDR3 is 14 residues. The V gene end was trimmed by 5 bases and the J gene end by 3 bases; junction bases not matched to a gene: 5. The CDR3 nucleotides read TGTGCCAGCAGTCCTCGGACAGGGGTCTACGAGCAGTACTTC. This translates into CASSPRTGVYEQYF.

The chain is built from TRBV4-2 and TRBJ2-4; possible D gene TRBD2, 5 bases. Germline values: CDR1 LGHNA, CDR2 YNFKEQ. The CDR3 contains 14 residues. V lost 0 bases and J 5 bases, leaving 8 bases between the germline ends. The CDR3 loop reads CASSQEEAENIQYF. The CDR3 region has the DNA TGTGCCAGCAGCCAAGAGGAGGCAGAAAACATTCAGTACTTC.

The chain combines TRBV28 with TRBJ1-4; 7 bases agree with TRBD1. V was pared by 5 bases and J by 13 bases, with 7 bases of the junction left unmatched. In germline, CDR1 is MDHEN, CDR2 SYDVKM. The length of the CDR3 is 12 residues. The CDR3 DNA is TGTGCCAGCAGTCTCCAGGGGGGAATACTGTTTTTT. Translating it yields CASSLQGGILFF.

This chain uses TRBV28 with TRBJ2-7, with a possible D match to TRBD1 (6 bases). Germline CDR1 MDHEN, CDR2 SYDVKM. Between the trimmed V and J ends, which lost 1 base and 3 bases, there was a span of 10 bases. There are 14 residues in the CDR3. The CDR3 sequence is CASSLLGRGYEQYF. The CDR3 bases are TGTGCCAGCAGTTTATTAGGCAGGGGCTACGAGCAGTACTTC.

As for this clone: Relative to the germline gene, one junction end is altered; a read error may explain this. V is TRBV7-2 and J is TRBJ1-4, with 8 bases lining up with TRBD1. The CDR3 length is 14 residues. Germline loops: CDR1 SGHTA, CDR2 FQGNSA. For the CDR3, the DNA is TGTGCCGGCAGCTTACAGGGGGGAAATGAAAAACTGTTTTTT. Translated, it gives CAGSLQGGNEKLFF.

V and J are TRBV7-6 and TRBJ1-3, with 7 bases lining up with TRBD1. Looked up from germline, CDR1 is SGHVS and CDR2 is FNYEAQ. Unmatched junction bases numbered 3, after V lost 4 bases and J lost 0 bases. This CDR3 is 15 amino acids long. The CDR3 region has the DNA TGTGCCAGCAGCTCAAGACAGGGCTCTGGAAACACCATATATTTT. Its protein product is CASSSRQGSGNTIYF.

This chain uses TRBV28 with TRBJ1-3; 7 positions match TRBD1. CDR1 and CDR2 from the germline V gene are MDHEN and SYDVKM. The CDR3 totals 14 residues. V was pared by 2 bases and J by 3 bases, with 1 base of the junction left unmatched. This chain's CDR3 is CASSLRDSGNTIYF. The CDR3 coding sequence is TGTGCCAGCAGTTTACGGGACAGTGGAAACACCATATATTTT.

This chain uses TRBV6-1 with TRBJ1-1; D is unresolved. Trimming shortened V by 11 bases and J by 0 bases, and 19 bases separated the two germline ends. The CDR3 totals 15 residues. Per the germline V gene, CDR1 is MNHNS and CDR2 is SASEGT. The CDR3 coding sequence is TGTGCCCAACATGAGGGTACAGTAATGAACACTGAAGCTTTCTTT. This sequence encodes CAQHEGTVMNTEAFF.

The chain is built from TRBV6-1 and TRBJ2-7, with D perhaps matching TRBD1 (5 bases). Deletions cut 6 bases from V and 3 bases from J, with 9 bases between. Germline CDR1 and CDR2: MNHNS and SASEGT. The CDR3 contains 12 residues. In DNA, the CDR3 is TGTGCCAGCAGACTGACAGACTACGAGCAGTACTTC. Protein sequence: CASRLTDYEQYF.

V gene TRBV4-1 combines with J gene TRBJ1-1, with D perhaps TRBD1 (5 bases). The CDR3 extends over 14 amino acids. V was trimmed by 5 bases and J by 6 bases, leaving 16 bases between them. Germline CDR1 is MGHRA and CDR2 is YSYEKL. The CDR3 loop reads CASSARGIIPEAFF. Written as DNA, the CDR3 is TGCGCCAGCAGCGCCCGGGGGATTATTCCTGAAGCTTTCTTT.

CDR3 protein: CASSARISGYPGANVLTF. The CDR3 DNA sequence: TGTGCCAGCAGTGCCAGAATTTCAGGGTACCCTGGGGCCAACGTCCTGACTTTC. The chain uses TRBV2 and TRBJ2-6; TRBD1 might be the D (5 bases). The germline gives CDR1 SNHLY, CDR2 FYNNEI. This CDR3 spans 18 amino acids. Trimming removed 4 bases at V and 2 bases at J, with 18 bases between.

The rearrangement uses TRBV9 and TRBJ2-1, with D unresolved. V was pared by 4 bases and J by 3 bases, with 5 bases between. Germline assignment: CDR1 SGDLS and CDR2 YYNGEE. The CDR3 has 12 amino acids. The CDR3 DNA is TGTGCCAGCAGCATAAACTACAATGAGCAGTTCTTC. Translating gives CASSINYNEQFF.

CDR3 residues: CASSKDTLPADTGELFF. CDR3 sequence (DNA): TGTGCCAGCAGCAAAGACACTCTCCCGGCGGACACCGGGGAGCTGTTTTTT. This sequence joins TRBV21-1 and TRBJ2-2; the table names TRBD2, a call not compared with the DNA. TRBV21-1 is described as a pseudogene. This CDR3 has 17 residues.

The chain is built from TRBV9 and TRBJ2-5; D is possibly TRBD2 (5 bases). Trimming removed 3 bases from V and 4 bases from J, with 16 bases in between. Germline V gene data show CDR1 as SGDLS and CDR2 as YYNGEE. This CDR3 region has 15 residues. CDR3 sequence (DNA): TGTGCCAGCAGCGATGACGGACTGGCGGGAGAGACCCAGTACTTC. This encodes CASSDDGLAGETQYF.

V usage is TRBV9 and J usage is TRBJ1-6; a possible D gene is TRBD1 (5 bases). The CDR3 has 13 amino acids. V was cut by 3 bases and J by 7 bases, with 8 bases left in between. CDR1 and CDR2 from the germline V gene are SGDLS and YYNGEE. This chain's CDR3 is CASSATGNSPLHF. Here the CDR3 DNA reads TGTGCCAGCAGCGCAACAGGAAATTCACCCCTCCACTTT.